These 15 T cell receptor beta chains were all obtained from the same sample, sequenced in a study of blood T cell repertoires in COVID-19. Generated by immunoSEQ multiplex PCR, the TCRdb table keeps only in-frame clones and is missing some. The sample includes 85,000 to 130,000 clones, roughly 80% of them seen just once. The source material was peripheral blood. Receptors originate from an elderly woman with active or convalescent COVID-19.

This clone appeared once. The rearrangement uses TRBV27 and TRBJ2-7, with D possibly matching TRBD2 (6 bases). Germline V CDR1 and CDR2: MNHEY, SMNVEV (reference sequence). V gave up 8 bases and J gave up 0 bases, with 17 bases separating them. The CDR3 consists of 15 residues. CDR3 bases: TGTGCCAGCTCGCCGGGCGGGGTTACCTCCTACGAGCAGTACTTC. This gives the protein CASSPGGVTSYEQYF.

The DNA for the CDR3 is TGTGCCAGCAAAGAGGCGGGCACATATGGCTACACCTTC. This sequence encodes CASKEAGTYGYTF. The chain joins TRBV28 to TRBJ1-2, with D unresolved. The germline V gene encodes CDR1 MDHEN and CDR2 SYDVKM. The germline V and J ends were trimmed by 7 bases and 5 bases, with 14 bases remaining between them. The CDR3 has 13 amino acids.

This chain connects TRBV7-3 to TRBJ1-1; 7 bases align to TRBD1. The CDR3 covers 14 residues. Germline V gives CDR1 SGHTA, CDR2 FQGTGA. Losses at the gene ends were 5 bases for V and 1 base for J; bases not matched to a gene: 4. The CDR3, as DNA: TGTGCCAGCAGCAGGGGGCATGCGAACACTGAAGCTTTCTTT. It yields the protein CASSRGHANTEAFF.

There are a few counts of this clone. CDR3 DNA: TGTGCCAGCAGCTTATTTACCGAGGGCTACACCTTC. It encodes CASSLFTEGYTF. The chain couples TRBV7-9 to TRBJ1-2; D is undetermined. The CDR3 covers 12 residues. Per the germline V gene, CDR1 is SEHNR and CDR2 is FQNEAQ (reference sequence). Trimming removed 2 bases from V and 8 bases from J, with 9 bases in between.

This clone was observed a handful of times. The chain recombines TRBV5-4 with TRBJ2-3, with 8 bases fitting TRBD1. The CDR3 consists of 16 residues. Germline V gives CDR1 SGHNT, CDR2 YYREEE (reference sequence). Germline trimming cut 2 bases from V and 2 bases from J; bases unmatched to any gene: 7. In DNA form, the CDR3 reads TGTGCCAGCAGCTTCCCTCGACAGGGGCACACAGATACGCAGTATTTT. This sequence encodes CASSFPRQGHTDTQYF. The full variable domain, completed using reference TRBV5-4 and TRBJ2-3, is ETGVTQSPTHLIKTRGQQVTLRCSSQSGHNTVSWYQQALGQGPQFIFQYYREEENGRGNFPPRFSGLQFPNYSSELNVNALELDDSALYLCASSFPRQGHTDTQYFGPGTRLTVL.

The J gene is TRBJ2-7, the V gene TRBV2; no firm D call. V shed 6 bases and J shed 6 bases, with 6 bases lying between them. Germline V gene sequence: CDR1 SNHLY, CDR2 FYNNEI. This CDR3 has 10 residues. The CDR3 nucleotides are TGTGCCAGCAGCGGGTTCGAGCAGTACTTC. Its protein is CASSGFEQYF.

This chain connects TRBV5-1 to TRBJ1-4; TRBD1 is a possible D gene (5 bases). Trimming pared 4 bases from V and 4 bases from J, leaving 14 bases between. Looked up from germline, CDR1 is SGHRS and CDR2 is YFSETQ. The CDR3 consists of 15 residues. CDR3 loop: CASSRGTDGNEKLFF. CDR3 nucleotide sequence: TGCGCCAGCAGCAGGGGTACGGACGGTAATGAAAAACTGTTTTTT.

In DNA, the CDR3 is TGTGCCAGCAGTTCACAGGGGAACTATGGCTACACCTTC. Its protein product is CASSSQGNYGYTF. The chain couples TRBV6-5 to TRBJ1-2, with TRBD1 identical over 7 bases. CDR1 and CDR2 (germline): MNHEY, SVGAGI. The length of the CDR3 is 13 residues. V lost 4 bases and J lost 2; bases outside the gene matches: 1.

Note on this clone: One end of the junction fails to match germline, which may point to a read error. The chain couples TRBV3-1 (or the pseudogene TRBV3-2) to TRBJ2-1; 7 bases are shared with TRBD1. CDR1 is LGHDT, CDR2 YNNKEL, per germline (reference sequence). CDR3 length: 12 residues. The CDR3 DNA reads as TGTGCCAGCAGCCAATTGGGACAGCCTACGATCTTC. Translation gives CASSQLGQPTIF.

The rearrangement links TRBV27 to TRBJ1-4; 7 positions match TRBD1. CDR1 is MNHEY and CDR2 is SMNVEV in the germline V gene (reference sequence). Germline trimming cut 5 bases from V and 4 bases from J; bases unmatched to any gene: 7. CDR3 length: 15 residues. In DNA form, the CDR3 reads TGTGCCAGCAGTGTCAGACAGGGACGTAATGAAAAACTGTTTTTT. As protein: CASSVRQGRNEKLFF.

In DNA form, the CDR3 reads TGTGCCAGCAGCCCGGGGACAGGCTTTGGCAATCAGCCCCAGCATTTT. This sequence encodes CASSPGTGFGNQPQHF. The chain is built from TRBV11-2 and TRBJ1-5; the match to TRBD1 covers 8 bases. The junction had 8 bases not matched to a gene; V was cut back by 5 bases and J by 2 bases. CDR3 length: 16 residues. Germline V gives CDR1 SGHAT, CDR2 FQNNGV. The entire variable domain, with the rest obtained from reference TRBV11-2 and TRBJ1-5, is as follows: EAGVAQSPRYKIIEKRQSVAFWCNPISGHATLYWYQQILGQGPKLLIQFQNNGVVDDSQLPKDRFSAERLKGVDSTLKIQPAKLEDSAVYLCASSPGTGFGNQPQHFGDGTRLSIL.

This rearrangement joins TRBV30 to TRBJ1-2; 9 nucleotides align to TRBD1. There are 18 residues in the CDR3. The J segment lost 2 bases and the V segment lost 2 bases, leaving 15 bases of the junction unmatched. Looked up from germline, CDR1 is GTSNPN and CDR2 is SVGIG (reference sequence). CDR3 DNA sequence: TGTGCCTGGAGTTCGACCGGGACAGGGTTTTCTCTGAACTATGGCTACACCTTC. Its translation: CAWSSTGTGFSLNYGYTF.

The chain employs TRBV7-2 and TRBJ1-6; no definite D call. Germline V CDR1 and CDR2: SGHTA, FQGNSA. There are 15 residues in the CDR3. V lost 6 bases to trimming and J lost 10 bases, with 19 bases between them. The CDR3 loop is CASSPLAVLFSPLHF. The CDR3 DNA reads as TGTGCCAGCAGTCCCCTGGCAGTTCTCTTCTCACCCCTCCACTTT.

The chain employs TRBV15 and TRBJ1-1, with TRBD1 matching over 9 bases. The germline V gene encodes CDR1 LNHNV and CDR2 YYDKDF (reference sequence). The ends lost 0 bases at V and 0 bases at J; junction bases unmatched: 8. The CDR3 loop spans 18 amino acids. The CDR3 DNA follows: TGTGCCACCAGCAGAGATCGGGGCGGGACAGGGATGAACACTGAAGCTTTCTTT. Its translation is CATSRDRGGTGMNTEAFF.

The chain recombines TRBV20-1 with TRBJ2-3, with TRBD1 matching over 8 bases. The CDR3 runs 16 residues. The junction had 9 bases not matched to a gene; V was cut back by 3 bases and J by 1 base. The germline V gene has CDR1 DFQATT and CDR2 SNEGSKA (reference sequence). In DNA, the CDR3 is TGCAGTGCTAGTTTCTCAGGGGGCGGCGGCACAGATACGCAGTATTTT. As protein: CSASFSGGGGTDTQYF.